These T cell receptor beta chains were read from a single sample in a study of cytomegalovirus exposure and HLA in healthy donors. Assay used: immunoSEQ multiplex PCR; TCRdb lists only in-frame clones, some missing. The table shows 200,000 to 250,000 clones, with about 90% occurring only once. Sequencing was performed on PBMCs. Source of these receptors: a man between 18 and 29 years old in good health and CMV-seropositive. The CDR3 runs from the conserved cysteine through the conserved F or W. A D gene is named only where the DNA matches it firmly. Rows may omit the clone size; those that give it use once, few, many or a size class.

d_gene	v_gene	j_gene	abundance	CDR3nt	CDR3aa
.	TRBV6-1	TRBJ1-5	.	TGTGCCAGCAGTGGGGGACAACTGGGGCATCAGCCCCAGCATTTT	CASSGGQLGHQPQHF
.	TRBV5-1	TRBJ2-2	.	TGCGCCAGCAGACTAGCAGGGGAGCTGTTTTTT	CASRLAGELFF
.	TRBV4-2	TRBJ1-1	.	TGTGCCAGCAGCTTTTCGGCGGGCTCGAAGACTGAAGCTTTCTTT	CASSFSAGSKTEAFF
TRBD2	TRBV4-2	TRBJ2-2	.	TGTGCCAGCAGCCCCCATGGACTAGCGGGATCCGGGGAGCTGTTTTTT	CASSPHGLAGSGELFF
TRBD1	TRBV10-3	TRBJ1-1	once	TGTGCCATCAGATCGACAGGGACCACTGAAGCTTTCTTT	CAIRSTGTTEAFF
.	TRBV7-8	TRBJ2-7	.	TGTGCCAGCAGCGTGCCTGCGCGACTCTACGAGCAGTACTTC	CASSVPARLYEQYF
.	TRBV5-4	TRBJ1-5	.	TGTGCCAGCAGCTTGGGGGGCAGCAGCAATCAGCCCCAGCATTTT	CASSLGGSSNQPQHF
.	TRBV11-2	TRBJ2-7	.	TGTGCCAGCAGCCGAGAGGGGCGGGGATCCTACGAGCAGTACTTC	CASSREGRGSYEQYF
TRBD1	TRBV7-3	TRBJ1-5	.	TGTGCCAGCAGCTTGGCAGGGGGTAACAATCAGCCCCAGCATTTT	CASSLAGGNNQPQHF
TRBD1	TRBV2	TRBJ1-1	.	TGTGCCAGCAAAGGGACAGAAGGCACTGAAGCTTTCTTT	CASKGTEGTEAFF
.	TRBV15	TRBJ2-3	.	TGTGCCACCAGCAGGGGCACAGATACGCAGTATTTT	CATSRGTDTQYF
.	TRBV5-1	TRBJ2-7	.	TGCGCCAGCAGCTTGTTTTGGCGCCAGGGAAACTACGAGCAGTACTTC	CASSLFWRQGNYEQYF
TRBD1	TRBV27	TRBJ1-2	.	TGTGCCAGCAGTTTACGACAGGGCTATGGCTACACCTTC	CASSLRQGYGYTF
TRBD2	TRBV5-6	TRBJ2-7	once	TGTGCCAGCAGCAAGGCAAATGCGGGAGGGGTAGAGCAGTACTTC	CASSKANAGGVEQYF
TRBD1	TRBV5-1	TRBJ2-7	.	TGCGCCAGCAGTTACTACCGGGACAGGAACTACGAGCAGTACTTC	CASSYYRDRNYEQYF
.	TRBV27	TRBJ2-2	.	TGTGCCAGCAGTTACCTGAACACCGGGGAGCTGTTTTTT	CASSYLNTGELFF
.	TRBV27	TRBJ2-2	once	TGTGCCAGCAGTTTAGCCAGGAACACCGGGGAGCTGTTTTTT	CASSLARNTGELFF
TRBD2	TRBV2	TRBJ2-1	.	TGTGCCAGCAGTGTAACCGGTAGCGGGAGTCCGTCCCTATACAATGAGCAGTTCTTC	CASSVTGSGSPSLYNEQFF
.	TRBV19	TRBJ1-1	.	TGTGCCAGTAGTATGGAGGGCGGGCCAGCTTTCTTT	CASSMEGGPAFF
TRBD2	TRBV14	TRBJ2-3	.	TGTGCCAGCAGCCAAGGACTAGCGGGGTACACAGATACGCAGTATTTT	CASSQGLAGYTDTQYF
.	TRBV18	TRBJ1-5	few	TGTGCCAGCTCACAGGGAGGGTCCCAGCCCCAGCATTTT	CASSQGGSQPQHF
.	TRBV27	TRBJ2-7	.	TGTGCCAGCAGCCCTTTAACGGAGTCCTACGAGCAGTACTTC	CASSPLTESYEQYF
.	TRBV5-4	TRBJ1-2	.	TGTGCCAGCAGCTTGTTAACAGGACAGAACTATGGCTACACCTTC	CASSLLTGQNYGYTF
TRBD2	TRBV7-8	TRBJ2-5	.	TGTGCCAGCAGCTTAGGTCTAGCGGGAGTTCCGGTTCTGGAGACCCAGTACTTC	CASSLGLAGVPVLETQYF
TRBD1	TRBV6-6	TRBJ1-5	.	TGTGCCAGCAGAGGACAGGAGGGGTTGGGCAATCAGCCCCAGCATTTT	CASRGQEGLGNQPQHF
.	TRBV28	TRBJ1-1	.	TGTGCCAGCAGTTACGGTCTGAACACTGAAGCTTTCTTT	CASSYGLNTEAFF
.	TRBV7-2	TRBJ2-7	once	TGTGCCAGCAGTATCACTAAGCAGGGTGGCTACGAGCAGTACTTC	CASSITKQGGYEQYF
.	TRBV27	TRBJ2-5	.	TGTGCCAGCAGTCCCGTCGTGGCGCCCCAAGAGACCCAGTACTTC	CASSPVVAPQETQYF
.	TRBV9	TRBJ2-7	.	TGTGCCAGCAGCGTAGGGGTCGGGGGAAGCTCCTACGAGCAGTACTTC	CASSVGVGGSSYEQYF
.	TRBV5-1	TRBJ2-5	.	TGCGCCAGCAGCCGACGGGCCGCCGAGGAGACCCAGTACTTC	CASSRRAAEETQYF
TRBD1	TRBV4-1	TRBJ2-5	.	TGCGCCAGCAGCCAAGACGACAGGGGGCAAGAGACCCAGTACTTC	CASSQDDRGQETQYF
TRBD1	TRBV7-7	TRBJ2-5	.	TGTGCCAGCAGCTCGAGAACAGGGGTTGAGACCCAGTACTTC	CASSSRTGVETQYF
.	TRBV4-1	TRBJ2-5	.	TGCGCCAGCAGCCAAGACCGGGCGGGTACGAAAGAGACCCAGTACTTC	CASSQDRAGTKETQYF
TRBD1	TRBV7-2	TRBJ2-7	.	TGTGCCAGCAGCGCGGGGACAGGAGGCGGGTACGAGCAGTACTTC	CASSAGTGGGYEQYF
TRBD1	TRBV9	TRBJ2-5	.	TGTGCCAGCAGTGGACAGGGCTCCCAAGAGACCCAGTACTTC	CASSGQGSQETQYF
.	TRBV5-1	TRBJ2-1	once	TGCGCCAGCGCCGATTTTGTCGGCTCCTACAATGAGCAGTTCTTC	CASADFVGSYNEQFF
.	TRBV2	TRBJ2-3	.	TGTGCCAGCAGTGGCGAAGCCCCTAGACTGACGGGGACAGATACGCAGTATTTT	CASSGEAPRLTGTDTQYF
.	TRBV10-3	TRBJ1-1	once	TGTGCCACGGGCGGAAGGGAGATGAACACTGAAGCTTTCTTT	CATGGREMNTEAFF
.	TRBV5-6	TRBJ2-7	.	TGTGCCAGCAGCCCCGGGTGGGTCCACGAGCAGTACTTC	CASSPGWVHEQYF
.	TRBV6-1	TRBJ2-1	.	TGTGCCAGCAGGAGGGAGCGGGCGCTCTACAATGAGCAGTTCTTC	CASRRERALYNEQFF
.	TRBV27	TRBJ2-7	.	TGTGCCAGCAGCAGAGGACTGACTAGTCCCTACGAGCAGTACTTC	CASSRGLTSPYEQYF
TRBD1	TRBV6-6	TRBJ1-3	.	TGTGCCAGCAGCATAGGACAGGGATTCACTGGAAACACCATATATTTT	CASSIGQGFTGNTIYF
.	TRBV7-8	TRBJ2-7	.	TGTGCCAGCAGCTCTACCTACGAGCAGTACTTC	CASSSTYEQYF
TRBD1	TRBV9	TRBJ1-4	.	TGTGCCAGCAGCGCCGGGACAGGAGGTGAAAAACTGTTTTTT	CASSAGTGGEKLFF
.	TRBV19	TRBJ2-6	.	TGTGCCAGTAGTATCAATCTCTCTGGGGCCAACGTCCTGACTTTC	CASSINLSGANVLTF
TRBD1	TRBV28	TRBJ2-1	.	TGTGCCAGCAGTTTCCTCGGGACAGACTACAATGAGCAGTTCTTC	CASSFLGTDYNEQFF
TRBD1	TRBV2	TRBJ1-2	few	TGTGCCAGCAGTGTACACAGGGGGGACTATGGCTACACCTTC	CASSVHRGDYGYTF
TRBD2	TRBV30	TRBJ2-1	.	TGTGCCTGGACTAAAGGACTAGCGATTTTCCAGCAGGGGAGGGAGCAGTTCTTC	CAWTKGLAIFQQGREQFF
.	TRBV7-3	TRBJ1-2	.	TGTGCCAGCAGCCCCTGGGATGGCCATCAGGATGGCTACACCTTC	CASSPWDGHQDGYTF
TRBD2	TRBV6-6	TRBJ2-7	.	TGTGCCAGCAGCCCTCCGGGACTACACTACGAGCAGTACTTC	CASSPPGLHYEQYF
TRBD1	TRBV28	TRBJ2-5	.	TGTGCCAGCAGTTTCGACAGGGTTAAGAGGGACCAGTACTTC	CASSFDRVKRDQYF
.	TRBV4-3	TRBJ1-1	.	TGCGCCAGCAGCCAAGAGGTGGGGCACACTGAAGCTTTCTTT	CASSQEVGHTEAFF
.	TRBV30	TRBJ2-3	.	TGTGCCTGGAGTGTCTCGGCTGGAGATACGCAGTATTTT	CAWSVSAGDTQYF
TRBD1	TRBV18	TRBJ1-2	few	TGTGCCAGCTCTCAAGGGACAGTCTATGGCTACACCTTC	CASSQGTVYGYTF
TRBD1	TRBV2	TRBJ2-3	.	TGTGCCAGCAGTGACCGAATGGGACAGGGGACAGATACGCAGTATTTT	CASSDRMGQGTDTQYF
TRBD1	TRBV5-1	TRBJ2-5	.	TGCGCCAGCAGCCCCATAGCCGGGACAGGTGGTGAGACCCAGTACTTC	CASSPIAGTGGETQYF
TRBD1	TRBV5-1	TRBJ1-1	.	TGCGCCAGCAGCTTCCACAGGGGGAGCGGGACTGAAGCTTTCTTT	CASSFHRGSGTEAFF